This TCR beta chain was recorded in a study of T cells in tuberculosis. Overall study context: CD1B tetramers identified T cells specific for mycobacterial lipid GMM.

The time point was: new active TB diagnosis, blood taken before or within 7 days of starting treatment. Each clinical donor contributed on average roughly 100,000 T cells from unsorted cryopreserved PBMC. The length of the CDR3 is 13 residues. J gave up 14 bases and V 6 bases, and 9 bases lay outside the gene matches. CDR1 ENHRY and CDR2 SYGVKD come from the germline V gene. In regard to this clone: Its antigen is unidentified.

Sequenced by immunoSEQ multiplex PCR; TCRdb stores in-frame clones only, minus some. The sample records tens of thousands of clones, about 85% being singletons. Whole-study findings and limits: Smaller alpha distances in active tuberculosis partly reflected shorter CDR3-alpha lengths. Active tuberculosis cases were adults; controls were adolescents.

The source was PBMCs, collected at tuberculosis diagnosis. This clonotype was obtained from an adult with tuberculosis. V usage is TRBV10-3 and J usage is TRBJ1-6; 8 nucleotides line up with TRBD1. The chain's CDR3 is CAISSGQGSSLHF. The CDR3 bases are TGTGCCATCAGCTCCGGACAGGGTAGCTCCCTCCACTTT.